This is a list of T cell receptor beta chains from one sample in a study of shared clonotypes between healthy human individuals. Assay: immunoSEQ multiplex PCR; the TCRdb copy retains only in-frame clones and omits some. The data hold approximately 87,000 clones, with about 63% observed a single time. Input material: memory CD8+ T cells sorted from blood. These receptors originate from a man between 25 and 39 years old in good health. Each CDR3 is given with its conserved first and last residue. D genes are given only for firm matches. Some rows mark clone size as missing; the rest say once, few, many or name a class of expanded clone.

>.|.|TRBJ2-7|13|TRBV5-6
CASSLVGSYEQYF
TGTGCCAGCAGCTTGGTGGGCTCCTACGAGCAGTACTTC
>.|.|TRBJ2-3|16|TRBV28
CASTQGGGTHTDTQYF
TGTGCCAGCACCCAAGGTGGAGGGACCCACACAGATACGCAGTATTTT
>.|.|TRBJ2-2|18|TRBV28
CASSLFRMGAWNTGELFF
TGTGCCAGCAGTTTATTCCGGATGGGGGCATGGAACACCGGGGAGCTGTTTTTT
>.|.|TRBJ1-1|13|TRBV6-5
CASIRQGNTEAFF
TGTGCCAGCATCCGGCAGGGAAACACTGAAGCTTTCTTT
>.|few|TRBJ2-5|15|TRBV6-4
CASDTLWAVQETQYF
TGTGCCAGCGATACCTTGTGGGCAGTCCAAGAGACCCAGTACTTC
>TRBD2|.|TRBJ2-1|16|TRBV2
CATVSVAGGSGGEQFF
TGTGCCACCGTCTCGGTAGCGGGAGGGAGCGGTGGTGAGCAGTTCTTC
>.|once|TRBJ2-7|15|TRBV5-6
CASSLHRLGGVEQYF
TGTGCCAGCAGCCTCCACCGACTAGGGGGCGTCGAGCAGTACTTC
>.|.|TRBJ2-7|16|TRBV11-2
CASSPLPRGAFYEQYF
TGTGCCAGCAGCCCCTTACCTAGGGGGGCTTTTTACGAGCAGTACTTC
>.|.|TRBJ2-3|15|TRBV7-9
CASSQQGTSTDTQYF
TGTGCCAGCAGCCAACAGGGTACTAGCACAGATACGCAGTATTTT
>TRBD2|.|TRBJ2-1|16|TRBV12-5
CASGLVQGLAYNEQFF
TGTGCTAGTGGTTTGGTACAGGGACTAGCATACAATGAGCAGTTCTTC